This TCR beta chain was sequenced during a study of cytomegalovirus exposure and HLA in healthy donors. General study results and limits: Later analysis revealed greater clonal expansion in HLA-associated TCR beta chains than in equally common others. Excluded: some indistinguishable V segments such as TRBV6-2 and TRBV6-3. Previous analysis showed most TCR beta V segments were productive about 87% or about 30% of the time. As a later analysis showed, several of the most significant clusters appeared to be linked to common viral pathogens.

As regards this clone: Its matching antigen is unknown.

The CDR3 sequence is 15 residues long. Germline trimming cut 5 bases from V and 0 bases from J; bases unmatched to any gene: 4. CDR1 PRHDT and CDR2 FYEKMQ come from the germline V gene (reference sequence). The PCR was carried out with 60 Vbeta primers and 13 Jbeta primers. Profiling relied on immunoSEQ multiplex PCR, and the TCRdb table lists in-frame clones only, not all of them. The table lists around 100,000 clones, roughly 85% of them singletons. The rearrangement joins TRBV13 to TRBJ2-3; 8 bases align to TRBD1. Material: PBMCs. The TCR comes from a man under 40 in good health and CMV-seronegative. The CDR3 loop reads CASSVRDRSTDTQYF. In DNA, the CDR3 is TGTGCCAGCAGCGTCCGGGACAGGAGCACAGATACGCAGTATTTT.